This is a list of T cell receptor beta chains from one sample in a study of blood T cell repertoires in COVID-19. Profiling relied on immunoSEQ multiplex PCR, and the TCRdb table lists in-frame clones only, not all of them. Of some 220,000 clones listed, approximately 86% are singletons. The specimen sequenced was peripheral blood. Receptors were obtained from a human donor in a cohort sampled during active COVID-19. Both conserved end residues are part of each CDR3. A D gene is named only where the DNA matches it firmly. Clone size is shown for a subset of rows, as once, few, many or a class of expanded clone.

size: .; J: TRBJ2-5; V: TRBV7-2; D: TRBD1; DNA: TGTGCCAGCAGCTTAAGAGTCGTGGGTGACAGGGTGGGAGAGACCCAGTACTTC; CDR3: CASSLRVVGDRVGETQYF
size: .; J: TRBJ2-2; V: TRBV5-1; D: TRBD1; DNA: TGCGCCAGCGGACAGGGGATGGGGGCCGGGGAGCTGTTTTTT; CDR3: CASGQGMGAGELFF
size: .; J: TRBJ2-7; V: TRBV5-6; D: .; DNA: TGTGCCAGCAGGGACACAGGCAGGGCCTACGAGCAGTACTTC; CDR3: CASRDTGRAYEQYF
size: .; J: TRBJ2-7; V: TRBV28; D: TRBD1; DNA: TGTGCCAGCAGTGGGACAGCCTACGAGCAGTACTTC; CDR3: CASSGTAYEQYF
size: .; J: TRBJ1-5; V: TRBV7-6; D: .; DNA: TGTGCCAGCAGCTTCCGCAGCGGGTTGGGTCAGCCCCAGCATTTT; CDR3: CASSFRSGLGQPQHF
size: .; J: TRBJ1-6; V: TRBV9; D: .; DNA: TGTGCCAGCGCACAGGGAAGGCCCGGTTCACCCCTCCACTTT; CDR3: CASAQGRPGSPLHF
size: few; J: TRBJ2-1; V: TRBV29-1; D: .; DNA: TGCAGCGAAACCAGGGGAAATGAGCAGTTCTTC; CDR3: CSETRGNEQFF
size: many; J: TRBJ1-1; V: TRBV29-1; D: .; DNA: TGCAGTCCGCTACGAGGGCCGAACACTGAAGCTTTCTTT; CDR3: CSPLRGPNTEAFF
size: few; J: TRBJ1-1; V: TRBV19; D: .; DNA: TGTGCCAGTATCAAAGCGAAAGGTACCCCAACTGAAGCTTTCTTT; CDR3: CASIKAKGTPTEAFF
size: .; J: TRBJ2-3; V: TRBV12-5; D: .; DNA: TGTGCTAGTGGTTTGGGTCCCGAGGGGGGGCGAGCAGATACGCAGTATTTT; CDR3: CASGLGPEGGRADTQYF
size: once; J: TRBJ1-4; V: TRBV5-8; D: .; DNA: TGTGCCAGCAGCTTGGTAAACAGTCCCTATGAAAAACTGTTTTTT; CDR3: CASSLVNSPYEKLFF
size: once; J: TRBJ1-3; V: TRBV30; D: .; DNA: TGTGCCTGGAGTGGTGGGACAGGAAACACCATATATTTT; CDR3: CAWSGGTGNTIYF
size: .; J: TRBJ2-1; V: TRBV28; D: .; DNA: TGTGCCAGCATCGTAGGGACTGCAAATTCTTACAATGAGCAGTTCTTC; CDR3: CASIVGTANSYNEQFF
size: .; J: TRBJ2-1; V: TRBV6-5; D: TRBD2; DNA: TGTGCCAGCAGAACAACTAGCGGGAGGGCCTTTGAGCAGTTCTTC; CDR3: CASRTTSGRAFEQFF
size: .; J: TRBJ1-1; V: TRBV27; D: .; DNA: TGTGCCAGCTGGCGGGCCCTAGGTGAAGCTTTCTTT; CDR3: CASWRALGEAFF
size: .; J: TRBJ2-7; V: TRBV18; D: TRBD2; DNA: TGTGCCAGCTCACCATCGAGCGGGAGTGCCCACGAGCAGTACTTC; CDR3: CASSPSSGSAHEQYF
size: .; J: TRBJ2-7; V: TRBV11-1; D: TRBD2; DNA: TGTGCCAGCAGCTTAGCTCCTAGCGGGGCGAGCGAGCAGTACTTC; CDR3: CASSLAPSGASEQYF